A selection of T cell receptor beta chains follows, all from one sample in a study of control samples from healthy donors and cancer patients. Assay: immunoSEQ multiplex PCR; the TCRdb copy retains only in-frame clones and omits some. The sample lists 65,000 to 95,000 clones, around 87% occurring once. The sample was blood. These receptors were taken from a man aged 45 to 65 in good health. CDR3s include the opening cysteine and the closing phenylalanine or tryptophan. The D gene is left open where the match is weak. Size is stated for part of the rows, as once, few or many counts, or as a class when the clone is expanded.

clone size,V gene,J gene,D gene,CDR3 protein,CDR3 DNA
.,TRBV7-8,TRBJ2-2,TRBD1,CASSLQGAGGELFF,TGTGCCAGCAGCCTACAGGGGGCTGGCGGGGAGCTGTTTTTT
.,TRBV19,TRBJ2-6,TRBD1,CASSIVGRGRVNAGANVLTF,TGTGCCAGTAGTATAGTAGGCAGGGGGCGTGTAAATGCTGGGGCCAACGTCCTGACTTTC
.,TRBV29-1,TRBJ1-1,TRBD1,CSVSPPDREAFF,TGCAGCGTTTCCCCCCCGGACAGGGAAGCTTTCTTT
.,TRBV6-5,TRBJ1-2,.,CASRADGGNGYTF,TGTGCCAGCAGAGCAGACGGGGGGAATGGCTACACCTTC
few,TRBV7-3,TRBJ2-1,TRBD2,CASSLGLGLVGDEQFF,TGTGCCAGCAGCTTAGGTTTGGGACTAGTTGGAGATGAGCAGTTCTTC
.,TRBV19,TRBJ1-3,.,CASSTTPASGNTIYF,TGTGCCAGTAGTACTACCCCTGCATCTGGAAACACCATATATTTT
.,TRBV12-3/TRBV12-4,TRBJ2-1,.,CASSHRPPLFF,TGTGCCAGCAGTCACCGGCCCCCGCTGTTCTTC
.,TRBV5-6,TRBJ1-2,TRBD1,CASSAQQGAYGYTF,TGTGCCAGCAGCGCACAACAGGGGGCATACGGCTACACCTTC
.,TRBV12-3/TRBV12-4,TRBJ1-2,.,CASSYREGYGYTF,TGTGCCAGCAGTTACAGGGAAGGCTATGGCTACACCTTC
.,TRBV12-5,TRBJ1-3,.,CASGGGTSGNTIYF,TGTGCTAGTGGCGGCGGGACCTCTGGAAACACCATATATTTT
.,TRBV7-2,TRBJ1-5,TRBD1,CASSIQGAYQPQHF,TGTGCCAGCAGCATACAGGGGGCATATCAGCCCCAGCATTTT
.,TRBV28,TRBJ2-7,.,CASSSAGQITYEQYF,TGTGCCAGCAGTTCCGCGGGACAGATAACCTACGAGCAGTACTTC
.,TRBV4-1,TRBJ2-7,.,CASSPDGQEQYF,TGCGCCAGCAGCCCCGATGGGCAGGAGCAGTACTTC
.,TRBV5-6,TRBJ2-7,TRBD2,CASSLEGLAIHYEQYF,TGTGCCAGCAGCTTGGAGGGACTAGCTATCCATTACGAGCAGTACTTC
.,TRBV5-6,TRBJ1-3,.,CASSSPGASGNTIYF,TGTGCCAGCAGCTCCCCGGGGGCCTCTGGAAACACCATATATTTT
.,TRBV10-2,TRBJ1-2,.,CASSVNGEGGYGYTF,TGCGCCAGCAGTGTGAACGGGGAAGGCGGCTATGGCTACACCTTC
few,TRBV27,TRBJ2-3,.,CASSPNTMQATDTQYF,TGTGCCAGCAGTCCGAACACTATGCAGGCCACAGATACGCAGTATTTT
.,TRBV2,TRBJ1-1,.,CASSSGVALMNTEAFF,TGTGCCAGCAGTTCAGGAGTTGCCCTTATGAACACTGAAGCTTTCTTT
.,TRBV15,TRBJ2-1,TRBD2,CATSTPLAGSYNEQFF,TGTGCCACCAGCACCCCATTAGCGGGATCCTACAATGAGCAGTTCTTC
few,TRBV10-2,TRBJ2-1,.,CASRDISGSSYNEQFF,TGCGCCAGCAGGGATATTAGCGGAAGCTCCTACAATGAGCAGTTCTTC
few,TRBV7-2,TRBJ2-1,TRBD2,CASSPIAGEQFF,TGTGCCAGCAGCCCGATAGCGGGGGAGCAGTTCTTC
.,TRBV7-2,TRBJ2-7,.,CASSFSPSQISYEQYF,TGTGCCAGCAGCTTCTCGCCCTCACAGATATCCTACGAGCAGTACTTC
.,TRBV7-9,TRBJ1-2,TRBD1,CASSLTGGYGYTF,TGTGCCAGCAGCTTAACAGGGGGCTATGGTTACACCTTC
.,TRBV19,TRBJ1-4,.,CASSITSHPEKLFF,TGTGCCAGTAGTATAACCAGCCACCCTGAAAAACTGTTTTTT
few,TRBV20-1,TRBJ1-5,TRBD1,CSAGGQGTGRSNQPQHF,TGCAGTGCTGGTGGACAGGGGACCGGTAGGAGCAATCAGCCCCAGCATTTT
once,TRBV24-1,TRBJ1-2,.,CATSGLYGYTF,TGTGCCACCAGTGGCCTTTATGGCTACACCTTC
many,TRBV6-2/TRBV6-3,TRBJ1-6,.,CASSTIDTGSPLHF,TGTGCCAGCAGTACGATCGACACGGGATCACCCCTCCACTTT
.,TRBV6-1,TRBJ1-5,.,CASSEVQSYSNQPQHF,TGTGCCAGCAGTGAAGTACAGTCCTATAGCAATCAGCCCCAGCATTTT
.,TRBV5-1,TRBJ2-1,TRBD2,CASSLGSLAGANEQFF,TGCGCCAGCAGCTTGGGGAGTCTAGCGGGAGCCAATGAGCAGTTCTTC
once,TRBV9,TRBJ1-1,TRBD1,CASSSGQGADTEAFF,TGTGCCAGCAGCTCGGGACAGGGGGCCGACACTGAAGCTTTCTTT
.,TRBV11-3,TRBJ2-7,.,CASSAAAGSSYEQYF,TGTGCCAGCAGCGCAGCCGCCGGGAGCTCCTACGAGCAGTACTTC
.,TRBV18,TRBJ1-3,.,CASSPGSSGNTIYF,TGTGCCAGCTCACCAGGGAGCTCTGGAAACACCATATATTTT
once,TRBV5-1,TRBJ1-3,.,CASSPFAGNSGNTIYF,TGCGCCAGCAGCCCATTTGCTGGCAACTCTGGAAACACCATATATTTT
.,TRBV4-2,TRBJ2-5,.,CASSQGWDETGNQETQYF,TGTGCCAGCAGCCAAGGCTGGGACGAAACAGGGAATCAAGAGACCCAGTACTTC
medium-sized,TRBV6-1,TRBJ2-2,.,CASSEDLSSTGELFF,TGTGCCAGCAGTGAAGACCTTTCCAGCACCGGGGAGCTGTTTTTT
once,TRBV6-5,TRBJ1-5,.,CASSSTQGNYQPQHF,TGTGCCAGCAGCTCCACTCAGGGGAATTATCAGCCCCAGCATTTT
once,TRBV14,TRBJ2-1,.,CASSPAASYNEQFF,TGTGCCAGCAGCCCAGCGGCCTCCTACAATGAGCAGTTCTTC
.,TRBV7-3,TRBJ1-1,TRBD1,CASSLAGGRTEAFF,TGTGCCAGCAGCTTAGCAGGGGGGAGGACTGAAGCTTTCTTT
.,TRBV5-1,TRBJ2-1,.,CASSWGSYTYNEQFF,TGCGCCAGCAGCTGGGGTTCATACACCTACAATGAGCAGTTCTTC
.,TRBV24-1,TRBJ1-5,.,CATSDGQYPNQPQHF,TGTGCCACCAGTGACGGACAGTATCCCAATCAGCCCCAGCATTTT
.,TRBV21-1,TRBJ2-2,.,CASNAMTTTNTGELFF,TGTGCCAGCAACGCAATGACTACCACGAACACCGGGGAGCTGTTTTTT
.,TRBV5-6,TRBJ1-2,.,CASSLGPPGQGTIYGYTF,TGTGCCAGCAGCTTGGGCCCTCCAGGGCAGGGGACAATCTATGGCTACACCTTC
.,TRBV29-1,TRBJ1-2,.,CSVETANYGYTF,TGCAGCGTTGAGACTGCGAACTATGGCTACACCTTC
once,TRBV4-2,TRBJ2-3,TRBD2,CASSQDWASGKDTQYF,TGTGCCAGCAGCCAAGATTGGGCCAGCGGGAAGGATACGCAGTATTTT
.,TRBV12-3/TRBV12-4,TRBJ1-1,TRBD1,CASSLTGATEAFF,TGTGCCAGCAGTTTAACAGGGGCCACTGAAGCTTTCTTT
.,TRBV19,TRBJ1-3,TRBD1,CASSGRDRAGNTIYF,TGTGCCAGTAGTGGGCGGGACAGAGCTGGAAACACCATATATTTT
.,TRBV5-4,TRBJ2-3,.,CASSLKVGRSTDTQYF,TGTGCCAGCAGCTTGAAAGTGGGGCGGTCCACAGATACGCAGTATTTT
.,TRBV14,TRBJ2-1,.,CASSQYQYLVAVEGEQFF,TGTGCCAGCAGCCAATATCAGTATTTAGTGGCGGTGGAGGGTGAGCAGTTCTTC
.,TRBV7-2,TRBJ1-5,.,CASSAQGRMEQPQHF,TGTGCCAGCAGTGCGCAAGGGCGGATGGAACAGCCCCAGCATTTT
.,TRBV9,TRBJ2-5,TRBD2,CASSVNSGGVQETQYF,TGTGCCAGCAGCGTAAACAGCGGGGGCGTCCAAGAGACCCAGTACTTC
.,TRBV6-6,TRBJ1-2,TRBD1,CASSRHEGQGDGYTF,TGTGCCAGCAGTCGCCACGAGGGACAGGGTGACGGCTACACCTTC
.,TRBV6-2/TRBV6-3,TRBJ1-4,.,CASSSLQGYEKLFF,TGTGCCAGCAGTTCCCTACAGGGCTACGAAAAACTGTTTTTT
.,TRBV3-1/TRBV3-2,TRBJ2-3,.,CASSQAGVPDTQYF,TGTGCCAGCAGCCAAGCGGGAGTACCAGATACGCAGTATTTT
.,TRBV10-3,TRBJ2-3,TRBD2,CATTREGGTDTQYF,TGTGCCACCACGCGGGAGGGAGGCACAGATACGCAGTATTTT
.,TRBV15,TRBJ2-5,TRBD2,CATSRGGQGSGRHETQYF,TGTGCCACCAGCAGAGGGGGTCAGGGTAGCGGGAGACACGAGACCCAGTACTTC
once,TRBV5-1,TRBJ2-7,TRBD1,CASSLGDSNSYEQYF,TGCGCCAGCAGCTTGGGGGACAGTAATTCCTACGAGCAGTACTTC
.,TRBV15,TRBJ2-1,TRBD2,CATPLRRGGPRSEQFF,TGTGCCACTCCTCTCAGGCGGGGGGGCCCAAGGAGTGAGCAGTTCTTC
once,TRBV11-2,TRBJ2-5,TRBD2,CASSLYGGREETQYF,TGTGCCAGCAGCCTATACGGCGGGAGGGAAGAGACCCAGTACTTC
once,TRBV5-5,TRBJ1-2,.,CASSLIYGYTF,TGTGCCAGCAGCCTTATCTATGGCTACACCTTC
.,TRBV6-5,TRBJ1-1,TRBD1,CASRPQGAGNTEAFF,TGTGCCAGCAGACCACAGGGGGCGGGGAACACTGAAGCTTTCTTT